This TCR beta chain is drawn from a study of T cells in Graves' hyperthyroidism and ophthalmopathy. Each diagnosis drew on symptoms, thyroxine, TRAb, thyroid ultrasound and orbital computed tomography findings. The authors obtained PBMCs from 7.5 to 10 ml of fresh peripheral blood. Comments on this clonotype: Its specificity is not known.

Whole-study results and caveats: The authors' 13 V-J model separated ophthalmopathy from stable hyperthyroidism.

Amplification of TCR beta CDR3 regions used RNA as the template. HTBI primers drove first-round RT-PCR of the TCR CDR3. TCRdb reprocessed the multiplex PCR reads via MiXCR and lists one record per CDR3 protein. The table has roughly 300,000 distinct CDR3 sequences, approximately 13% seen once. Germline assignment: CDR1 SEHNR and CDR2 FQNEAQ (reference sequence). The CDR3 has 13 residues. Trimming shortened V by 3 bases and J by 5 bases, and 8 bases separated the two germline ends. Sequenced input: blood. The TCR was taken from a woman aged 25-40 years with Graves' hyperthyroidism. The J gene is TRBJ2-1, the V gene TRBV7-9; the D gene is possibly TRBD2 (5 bases). CDR3 DNA: TGTGCCAGCAGCTTTGCGGGTAACAATGAGCAGTTCTTC. This translates into CASSFAGNNEQFF.